These T cell receptor beta chains were read from a single sample in a study of T cell responses to AZD1222 COVID-19 vaccine. Profiling relied on immunoSEQ multiplex PCR, and the TCRdb table lists in-frame clones only, not all of them. The sample lists some 60,000 clones; about 83% were seen once. The specimen comprised peripheral blood, sampled 28 days after the second AZD1222 dose. These receptors were obtained from an adult who received the AZD1222 COVID-19 vaccine. CDR3s include the opening cysteine and the closing phenylalanine or tryptophan. The order of the fields is V gene, J gene, clone size, D gene, CDR3 DNA, CDR3 protein. The D gene is left open where the match is weak. Part of the rows lack a size; the others show once, few, many or a class for expanded clones.

v_call: TRBV4-3; j_call: TRBJ2-7; clone_size: NA; d_call: NA; cdr3_nt: TGCGCCAGCAGCCAAGTCAGTGGCGGAGGCGAGCAGTACTTC; cdr3_aa: CASSQVSGGGEQYF
v_call: TRBV24-1; j_call: TRBJ2-3; clone_size: NA; d_call: NA; cdr3_nt: TGTGCCACCAGTGATTTTAAGGTTTGGGGGGCCACAGATACGCAGTATTTT; cdr3_aa: CATSDFKVWGATDTQYF
v_call: TRBV11-2; j_call: TRBJ2-1; clone_size: NA; d_call: NA; cdr3_nt: TGTGCCAGCACCACCGGGGGGCTCGCACCCTACAATGAGCAGTTCTTC; cdr3_aa: CASTTGGLAPYNEQFF
v_call: TRBV5-6; j_call: TRBJ1-2; clone_size: NA; d_call: TRBD1; cdr3_nt: TGTGCCAGCAGCCTGCCGGGCAGGGGGAGGTATGGCTACACCTTC; cdr3_aa: CASSLPGRGRYGYTF
v_call: TRBV10-3; j_call: TRBJ1-2; clone_size: few; d_call: NA; cdr3_nt: TGTGCCATCAGTGAGTCCCCTCGGGCTAACTATGGCTACACCTTC; cdr3_aa: CAISESPRANYGYTF
v_call: TRBV12-3/TRBV12-4; j_call: TRBJ2-7; clone_size: NA; d_call: NA; cdr3_nt: TGTGCCAGCAGTTCCCGGGGCGAGCAGTACTTC; cdr3_aa: CASSSRGEQYF
v_call: TRBV6-5; j_call: TRBJ2-7; clone_size: NA; d_call: TRBD1; cdr3_nt: TGTGCCAGCAGTTACCGGGACAGGGAAGGCGAGCAGTACTTC; cdr3_aa: CASSYRDREGEQYF
v_call: TRBV10-1; j_call: TRBJ2-7; clone_size: NA; d_call: TRBD1; cdr3_nt: TGCGCCATCCTGGGACAGGGGACTAGCGAGCAGTACTTC; cdr3_aa: CAILGQGTSEQYF
v_call: TRBV10-2; j_call: TRBJ1-6; clone_size: NA; d_call: NA; cdr3_nt: TGCGCCAGCAGTGAGGGGGGGGCCGGTTATTCACCCCTCCACTTT; cdr3_aa: CASSEGGAGYSPLHF
v_call: TRBV11-3; j_call: TRBJ1-1; clone_size: NA; d_call: NA; cdr3_nt: TGTGCCAGCAGCCCACGGACCGGGGAAAACACTGAAGCTTTCTTT; cdr3_aa: CASSPRTGENTEAFF
v_call: TRBV11-3; j_call: TRBJ2-4; clone_size: NA; d_call: TRBD1; cdr3_nt: TGTGCCAGCATTACGGACAGGGAGGTTAGAAACATTCAGTACTTC; cdr3_aa: CASITDREVRNIQYF
v_call: TRBV5-1; j_call: TRBJ2-2; clone_size: NA; d_call: TRBD1; cdr3_nt: TGCGCCAGCATCAAAGGGGACAGGGAGGACACCGGGGAGCTGTTTTTT; cdr3_aa: CASIKGDREDTGELFF
v_call: TRBV7-2; j_call: TRBJ2-5; clone_size: NA; d_call: NA; cdr3_nt: TGTGCCAGCAGCTTAGCGGCGGTCATGGGCGAGACCCAGTACTTC; cdr3_aa: CASSLAAVMGETQYF
v_call: TRBV2; j_call: TRBJ2-5; clone_size: NA; d_call: TRBD1; cdr3_nt: TGTGCCAGGGCGACAGGGACCCCCGAGACCCAGTACTTC; cdr3_aa: CARATGTPETQYF
v_call: TRBV12-5; j_call: TRBJ1-1; clone_size: NA; d_call: TRBD1; cdr3_nt: TGTGCTAGTGGTCTGGGACAGGGAATTTTGGAAGCTTTCTTT; cdr3_aa: CASGLGQGILEAFF
v_call: TRBV19; j_call: TRBJ1-2; clone_size: NA; d_call: NA; cdr3_nt: TGTGCCAGTAGTATCCGGACAGCATCTAACTATGGCTACACCTTC; cdr3_aa: CASSIRTASNYGYTF
v_call: TRBV5-1; j_call: TRBJ1-2; clone_size: few; d_call: NA; cdr3_nt: TGCGCCAGCAGCCCCGAGACGGGGGCGGGTGGCTACACCTTC; cdr3_aa: CASSPETGAGGYTF